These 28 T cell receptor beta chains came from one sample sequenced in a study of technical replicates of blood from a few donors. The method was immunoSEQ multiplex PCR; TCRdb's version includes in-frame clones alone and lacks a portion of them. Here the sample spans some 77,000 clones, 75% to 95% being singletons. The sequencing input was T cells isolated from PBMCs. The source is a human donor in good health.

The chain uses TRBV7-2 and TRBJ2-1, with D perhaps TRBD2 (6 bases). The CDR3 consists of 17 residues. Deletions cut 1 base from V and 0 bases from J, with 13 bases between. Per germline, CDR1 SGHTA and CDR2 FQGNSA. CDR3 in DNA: TGTGCCAGCAGCTTAGTATATTCGCGGGACTCCTACAATGAGCAGTTCTTC. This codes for CASSLVYSRDSYNEQFF.

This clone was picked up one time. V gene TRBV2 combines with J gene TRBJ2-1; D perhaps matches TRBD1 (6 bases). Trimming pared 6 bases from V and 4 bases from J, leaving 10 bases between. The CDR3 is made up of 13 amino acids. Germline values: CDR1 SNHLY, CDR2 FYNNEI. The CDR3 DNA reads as TGTGCCAGCAGGCTGACAGGATACAATGAGCAGTTCTTC. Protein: CASRLTGYNEQFF.

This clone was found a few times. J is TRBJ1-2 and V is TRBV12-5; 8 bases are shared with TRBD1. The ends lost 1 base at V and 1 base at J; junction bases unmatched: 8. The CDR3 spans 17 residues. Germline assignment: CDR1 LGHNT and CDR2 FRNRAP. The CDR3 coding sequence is TGTGCTAGTGGTTTGGGATCGACAGGGGAATATAACTATGGCTACACCTTC. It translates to CASGLGSTGEYNYGYTF. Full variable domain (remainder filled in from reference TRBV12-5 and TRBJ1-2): DARVTQTPRHKVTEMGQEVTMRCQPILGHNTVFWYRQTMMQGLELLAYFRNRAPLDDSGMPKDRFSAEMPDATLATLKIQPSEPRDSAVYFCASGLGSTGEYNYGYTFGSGTRLTVV.

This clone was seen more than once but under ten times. The CDR3 sequence: CASSPPSRNQPQHF. Here the CDR3 DNA reads TGTGCCAGCAGTCCACCCTCCAGGAATCAGCCCCAGCATTTT. This chain joins TRBV28 and TRBJ1-5; D unclear. Trimming cost V 5 bases and J 4 bases, with 12 bases left between them. Germline values: CDR1 MDHEN, CDR2 SYDVKM. This CDR3 is built from 14 residues.

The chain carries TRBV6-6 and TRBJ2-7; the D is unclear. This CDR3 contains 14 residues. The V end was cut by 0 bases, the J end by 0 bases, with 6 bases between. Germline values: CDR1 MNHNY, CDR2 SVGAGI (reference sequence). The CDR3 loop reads CASSYSASSYEQYF. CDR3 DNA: TGTGCCAGCAGTTACTCTGCGAGCTCCTACGAGCAGTACTTC.

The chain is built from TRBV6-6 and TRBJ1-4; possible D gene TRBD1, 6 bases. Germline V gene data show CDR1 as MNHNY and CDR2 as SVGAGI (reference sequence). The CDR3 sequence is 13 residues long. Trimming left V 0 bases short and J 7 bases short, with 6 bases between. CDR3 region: CASSYSDSEKLFF. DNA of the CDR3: TGTGCCAGCAGTTACTCGGACAGTGAAAAACTGTTTTTT.

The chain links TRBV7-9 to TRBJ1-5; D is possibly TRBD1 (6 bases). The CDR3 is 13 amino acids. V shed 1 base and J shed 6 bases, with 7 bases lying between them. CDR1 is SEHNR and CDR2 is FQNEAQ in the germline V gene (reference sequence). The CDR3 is CASSLDRAQPQHF. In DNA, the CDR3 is TGTGCCAGCAGCTTAGACAGGGCTCAGCCCCAGCATTTT.

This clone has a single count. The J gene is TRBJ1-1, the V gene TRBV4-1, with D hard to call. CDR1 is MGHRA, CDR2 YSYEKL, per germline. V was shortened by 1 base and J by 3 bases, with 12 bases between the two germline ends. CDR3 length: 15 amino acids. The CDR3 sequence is CASSQGVGGYTEAFF. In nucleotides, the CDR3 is TGCGCCAGCAGCCAAGGTGTAGGAGGATACACTGAAGCTTTCTTT.

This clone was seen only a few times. The CDR3 spells CASSFPSGSNEQFF. The CDR3 coding sequence is TGCGCCAGCAGCTTCCCTAGCGGGAGTAATGAGCAGTTCTTC. This rearrangement joins TRBV5-1 to TRBJ2-1, with 10 positions matching TRBD2. The CDR3 spans 14 residues. Per the germline V gene, CDR1 is SGHRS and CDR2 is YFSETQ. J gave up 7 bases and V 2 bases, and 3 bases lay outside the gene matches.

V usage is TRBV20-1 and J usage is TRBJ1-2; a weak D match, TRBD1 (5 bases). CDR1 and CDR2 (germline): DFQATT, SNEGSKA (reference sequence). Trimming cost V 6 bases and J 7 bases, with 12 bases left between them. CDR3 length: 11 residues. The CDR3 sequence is CSAPWGGGYTF. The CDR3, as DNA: TGCAGTGCCCCCTGGGGGGGTGGCTACACCTTC.

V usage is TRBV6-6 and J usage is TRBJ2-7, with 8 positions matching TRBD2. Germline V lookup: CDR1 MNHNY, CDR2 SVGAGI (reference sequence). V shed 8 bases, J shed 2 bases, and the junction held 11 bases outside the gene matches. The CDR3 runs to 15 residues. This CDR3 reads CASALRSSGTYEQYF. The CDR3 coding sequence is TGTGCCAGCGCCCTGCGTAGTAGCGGGACCTACGAGCAGTACTTC.

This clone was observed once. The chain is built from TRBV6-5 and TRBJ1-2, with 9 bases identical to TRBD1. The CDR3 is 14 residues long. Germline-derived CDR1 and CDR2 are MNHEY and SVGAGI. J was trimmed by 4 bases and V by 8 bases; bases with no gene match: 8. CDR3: CASARDRDVYGYTF. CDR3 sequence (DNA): TGTGCCAGCGCAAGGGACAGGGATGTCTATGGCTACACCTTC.

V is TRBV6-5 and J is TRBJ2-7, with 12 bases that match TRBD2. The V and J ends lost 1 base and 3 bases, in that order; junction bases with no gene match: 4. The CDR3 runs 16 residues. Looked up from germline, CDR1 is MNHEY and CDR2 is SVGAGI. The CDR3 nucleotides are TGTGCCAGCAGTTACTGGACTAGCGGGGACCACTACGAGCAGTACTTC. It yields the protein CASSYWTSGDHYEQYF.

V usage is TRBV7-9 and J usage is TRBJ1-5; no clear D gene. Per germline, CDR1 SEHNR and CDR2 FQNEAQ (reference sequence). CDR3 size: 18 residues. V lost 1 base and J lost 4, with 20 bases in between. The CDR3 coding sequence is TGTGCCAGCAGCTTAGGAATCGGTGGCGGGCTTTCTAATCAGCCCCAGCATTTT. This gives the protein CASSLGIGGGLSNQPQHF.

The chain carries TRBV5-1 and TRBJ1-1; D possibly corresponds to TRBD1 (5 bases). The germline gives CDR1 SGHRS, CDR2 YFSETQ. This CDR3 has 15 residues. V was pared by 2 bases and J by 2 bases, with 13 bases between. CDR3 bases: TGCGCCAGCAGCTTTAACACAGGAGACAACACTGAAGCTTTCTTT. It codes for CASSFNTGDNTEAFF.

CDR3: CASSHDQGSGYGYTF. The CDR3, as DNA: TGTGCCAGCAGCCACGACCAGGGGTCGGGCTATGGCTACACCTTC. This chain connects TRBV5-6 to TRBJ1-2; possibly TRBD1 for D (6 bases). Trimming left V 4 bases short and J 4 bases short, with 17 bases between. The CDR3 runs to 15 residues. CDR1 is SGHDT, CDR2 YYEEEE, per germline.

Written as DNA, the CDR3 is TGTGCCAGCAGCCCGCAGGGCCATACTAACTACGAGCAGTACTTC. Protein: CASSPQGHTNYEQYF. This chain joins TRBV5-4 and TRBJ2-7; D might be TRBD1 (5 bases). Germline CDR1 and CDR2: SGHNT and YYREEE (reference sequence). This CDR3 comprises 15 residues. Trimming stripped 4 bases from V and 3 bases from J, with 17 bases between.

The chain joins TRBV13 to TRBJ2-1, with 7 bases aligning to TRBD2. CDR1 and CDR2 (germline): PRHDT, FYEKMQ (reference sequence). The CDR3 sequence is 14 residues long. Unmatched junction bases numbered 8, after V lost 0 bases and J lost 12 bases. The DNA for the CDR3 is TGTGCCAGCAGCTTAGGCCATGTCGGCGGGGGGCAGTTCTTC. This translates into CASSLGHVGGGQFF.

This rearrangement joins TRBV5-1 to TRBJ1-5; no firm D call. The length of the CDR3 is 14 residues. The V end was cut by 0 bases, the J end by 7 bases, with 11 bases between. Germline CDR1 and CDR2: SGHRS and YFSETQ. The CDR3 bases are TGCGCCAGCAGCTTGGCGTCCGGGTTGCAGCCCCAGCATTTT. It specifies CASSLASGLQPQHF.

The CDR3 loop is CAISYLQGAHEQYF. The DNA for the CDR3 is TGTGCCATCAGTTATCTACAGGGGGCCCACGAGCAGTACTTC. This chain joins TRBV10-3 and TRBJ2-7; 9 positions match TRBD1. The germline V gene encodes CDR1 ENHRY and CDR2 SYGVKD. The CDR3 covers 14 residues. V trimming: 5 bases; J trimming: 5 bases; junction bases outside the gene matches: 7.

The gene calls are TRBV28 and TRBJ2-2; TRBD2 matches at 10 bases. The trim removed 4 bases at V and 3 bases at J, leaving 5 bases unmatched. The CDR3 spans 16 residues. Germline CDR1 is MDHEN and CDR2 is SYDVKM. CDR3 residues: CASSSQREGDTGELFF. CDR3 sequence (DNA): TGTGCCAGCAGTTCCCAGCGGGAGGGAGACACCGGGGAGCTGTTTTTT.

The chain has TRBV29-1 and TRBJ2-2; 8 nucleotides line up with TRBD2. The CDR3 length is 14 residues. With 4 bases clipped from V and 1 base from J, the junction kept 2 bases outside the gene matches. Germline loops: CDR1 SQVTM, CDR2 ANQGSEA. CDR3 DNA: TGCAGCGTTGTTAGCGGGGTGAACACCGGGGAGCTGTTTTTT. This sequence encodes CSVVSGVNTGELFF.

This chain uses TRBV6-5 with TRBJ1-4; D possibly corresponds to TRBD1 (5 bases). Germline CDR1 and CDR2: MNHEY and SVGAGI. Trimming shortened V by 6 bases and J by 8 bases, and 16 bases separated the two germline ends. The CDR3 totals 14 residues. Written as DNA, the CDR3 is TGTGCCAGCAGCCTCGGGGGAGGGCGGGAAAAACTGTTTTTT. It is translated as CASSLGGGREKLFF.

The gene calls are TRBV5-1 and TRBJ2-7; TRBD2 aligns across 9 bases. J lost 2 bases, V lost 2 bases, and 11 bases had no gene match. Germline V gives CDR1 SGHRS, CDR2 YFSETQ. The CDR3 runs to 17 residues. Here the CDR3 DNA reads TGCGCCAGCAGCTTAGGCTACGGGACTAGCTCAGCCTACGAGCAGTACTTC. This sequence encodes CASSLGYGTSSAYEQYF.

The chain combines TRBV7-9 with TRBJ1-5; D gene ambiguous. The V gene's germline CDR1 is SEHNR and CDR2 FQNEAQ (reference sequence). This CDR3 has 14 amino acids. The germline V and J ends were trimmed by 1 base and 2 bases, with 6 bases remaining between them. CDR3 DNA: TGTGCCAGCAGCTTAGGATCAGGCAATCAGCCCCAGCATTTT. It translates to CASSLGSGNQPQHF.

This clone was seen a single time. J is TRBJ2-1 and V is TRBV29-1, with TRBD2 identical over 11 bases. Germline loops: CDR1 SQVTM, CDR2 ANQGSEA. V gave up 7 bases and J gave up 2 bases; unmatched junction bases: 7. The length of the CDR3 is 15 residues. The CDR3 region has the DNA TGCAGCGCAAGCCCACTAGCGGGAGCCTACAATGAGCAGTTCTTC. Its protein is CSASPLAGAYNEQFF.

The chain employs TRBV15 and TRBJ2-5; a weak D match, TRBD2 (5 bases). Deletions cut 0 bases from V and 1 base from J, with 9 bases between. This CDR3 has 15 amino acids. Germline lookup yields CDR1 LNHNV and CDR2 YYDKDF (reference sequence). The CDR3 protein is CATSRDRGSQETQYF. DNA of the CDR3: TGTGCCACCAGCAGAGATCGGGGTTCCCAAGAGACCCAGTACTTC.

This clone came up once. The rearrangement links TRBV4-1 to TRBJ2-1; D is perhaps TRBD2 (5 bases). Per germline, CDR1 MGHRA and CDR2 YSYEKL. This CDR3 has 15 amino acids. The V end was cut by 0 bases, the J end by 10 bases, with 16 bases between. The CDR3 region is CASSQDSREGREQFF. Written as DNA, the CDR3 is TGCGCCAGCAGCCAAGATTCAAGAGAGGGAAGAGAGCAGTTCTTC.